This T cell receptor beta chain was identified during a study of T cell responses to AZD1222 COVID-19 vaccine. The CDR3 is 14 residues long. Germline V gene lookup returns CDR1 SGDLS and CDR2 YYNGEE. Trimming took off 2 bases at V and 1 base at J, with 10 bases between the two ends. This clone was seen a handful of times. Its antigen is not known. The study's findings and limits: Nearly half of unique spike-specific TCRs reportedly avoided B.1.351 and B.1.1.7 mutated regions.

Profiling relied on immunoSEQ multiplex PCR, and the TCRdb table lists in-frame clones only, not all of them. The table includes about 140,000 clones, roughly nine tenths detected once. The rearrangement joins TRBV9 to TRBJ2-7; no firm D call. Sample: peripheral blood, taken 28 days after the second AZD1222 dose. This sequence originates from an adult who received the AZD1222 COVID-19 vaccine. CDR3 sequence reads: CASSVPGLSYEQYV. The CDR3 coding sequence is TGTGCCAGCAGCGTTCCGGGCCTTTCCTACGAGCAGTACGTC.